Each of the 19 T cell receptor beta chains below was sequenced from the same sample in a study of beta chain features in type 1 diabetes. Reverse transcription of all isolated RNA meant that expressed TCRB transcripts were sequenced. This table comes from immunoSEQ multiplex PCR, and its TCRdb copy is limited to in-frame clones, with some not included. The sample contains a few hundred thousand clones, about 12% of which appear only once. No antigens are known for them. Study results and caveats: Significant though moderate, a shortening of TCRB CDR3s appeared in all four CD4+ subsets of Type 1 diabetes patients.

The sample consisted of naive CD4+ T cells from blood. All receptors come from a woman under 30 with type 1 diabetes.

This clone was seen a handful of times. This chain connects TRBV28 to TRBJ2-3; D is uncertain. CDR3 length: 12 residues. V dropped 6 bases and J dropped 9 bases, with 13 bases sitting between them. Germline loops: CDR1 MDHEN, CDR2 SYDVKM. CDR3 DNA sequence: TGTGCCAGCAGGTTCCCCGGGTACACGCAGTATTTT. It codes for CASRFPGYTQYF.

V gene TRBV5-4 combines with J gene TRBJ2-3, with a tentative D call TRBD1 (5 bases). Germline lookup yields CDR1 SGHNT and CDR2 YYREEE (reference sequence). The CDR3 length is 14 residues. The V end lost 3 bases, the J end lost 4 bases, and 12 bases lay between the germline ends. The CDR3 nucleotides are TGTGCCAGCAGCTCCTCAGGGAAGGCAGATACGCAGTATTTT. Encoded protein: CASSSSGKADTQYF.

In its sample, this clone was seen a few times. The chain is built from TRBV5-1 and TRBJ2-2; D unclear. Trimming pared 4 bases from V and 0 bases from J, leaving 16 bases between. This CDR3 contains 17 residues. CDR1 and CDR2 (germline): SGHRS, YFSETQ. The CDR3 DNA sequence: TGCGCCAGCAGCCTACTGCCGGGTCCTGCGAACACCGGGGAGCTGTTTTTT. Protein product: CASSLLPGPANTGELFF.

The chain employs TRBV29-1 and TRBJ2-7, with a tentative D call TRBD2 (5 bases). Looked up from germline, CDR1 is SQVTM and CDR2 is ANQGSEA. Between the trimmed V and J ends, which lost 8 bases and 2 bases, there was a span of 13 bases. The CDR3 extends over 12 amino acids. CDR3: CSYIGNTYEQYF. The CDR3 DNA reads TGCAGCTACATCGGGAACACCTACGAGCAGTACTTC.

This clone has only a few counts. This sequence joins TRBV7-3 and TRBJ1-1; maybe TRBD1 (5 bases). Deletions cut 5 bases from V and 2 bases from J, with 15 bases between. CDR3 length: 15 residues. Germline V CDR1 and CDR2: SGHTA, FQGTGA. CDR3 loop: CASSPRAGGNTEAFF. CDR3 nucleotides: TGTGCCAGCAGCCCCCGAGCCGGGGGTAACACTGAAGCTTTCTTT.

This sequence joins TRBV5-1 and TRBJ2-3, with TRBD1 matching over 9 bases. Germline V gene data show CDR1 as SGHRS and CDR2 as YFSETQ. There are 15 residues in the CDR3. J was trimmed by 2 bases and V by 4 bases; bases with no gene match: 5. The CDR3: CASSLGQGNTDTQYF. Written as DNA, the CDR3 is TGCGCCAGCAGCCTCGGACAGGGGAACACAGATACGCAGTATTTT.

This clone was detected a few times. This chain joins TRBV9 and TRBJ1-5; possible D gene TRBD1, 6 bases. V was cut by 3 bases and J by 3 bases, with 19 bases left in between. This CDR3 contains 17 residues. Per germline, CDR1 SGDLS and CDR2 YYNGEE. CDR3 residues: CASSERGDYPTNQPQHF. CDR3 DNA sequence: TGTGCCAGCAGCGAGAGGGGGGACTACCCAACCAATCAGCCCCAGCATTTT.

For this clone: Within the sample, other DNA sequences also encode this same CDR3. This chain uses TRBV28 with TRBJ2-5; D not resolved. This CDR3 is 11 amino acids long. The V and J ends lost 3 bases and 5 bases respectively, with 4 bases between them. The germline V gene encodes CDR1 MDHEN and CDR2 SYDVKM. Here the CDR3 reads CASSFSETQYF. The CDR3 coding sequence is TGTGCCAGCAGTTTTTCGGAGACCCAGTACTTC. Supplemented by reference TRBV28 and TRBJ2-5, the full variable domain reads DVKVTQSSRYLVKRTGEKVFLECVQDMDHENMFWYRQDPGLGLRLIYFSYDVKMKEKGDIPEGYSVSREKKERFSLILESASTNQTSMYLCASSFSETQYFGPGTRLLVL.

The chain links TRBV5-4 to TRBJ2-6; 8 nucleotides match TRBD1. The germline CDR1 and CDR2 sequences are SGHNT and YYREEE (reference sequence). Unmatched junction bases numbered 1, after V lost 3 bases and J lost 2 bases. This CDR3 region has 15 residues. The CDR3, as DNA: TGTGCCAGCAGCTCACAGGGGGCTGGGGCCAACGTCCTGACTTTC. It codes for CASSSQGAGANVLTF.

This chain connects TRBV5-6 to TRBJ1-5; weak D call: TRBD1 (6 bases). The CDR3 covers 15 residues. Trimming removed 0 bases from V and 7 bases from J, with 14 bases in between. In germline, CDR1 is SGHDT, CDR2 YYEEEE. CDR3: CASSLAVTGNQPQHF. Here the CDR3 DNA reads TGTGCCAGCAGCTTGGCCGTAACAGGGAACCAGCCCCAGCATTTT.

The sample holds a few counts of this clone. The chain couples TRBV30 to TRBJ1-2; D is perhaps TRBD1 (6 bases). Trimming shortened V by 0 bases and J by 4 bases, and 12 bases separated the two germline ends. This CDR3 is built from 14 residues. CDR1 and CDR2 from the germline V gene are GTSNPN and SVGIG (reference sequence). CDR3 nucleotides: TGTGCCTGGAGTGTAGGCAGGGGAGCCTATGGCTACACCTTC. It encodes CAWSVGRGAYGYTF.

The rearrangement joins TRBV19 to TRBJ1-1; D gene uncertain. This CDR3 is built from 14 residues. CDR1 and CDR2 (germline): LNHDA, SQIVND (reference sequence). V dropped 3 bases and J dropped 5 bases, with 13 bases sitting between them. The CDR3 reads CASSMTFEGTEAFF. The DNA for the CDR3 is TGTGCCAGTAGTATGACCTTTGAGGGAACTGAAGCTTTCTTT.

The gene calls are TRBV7-8 and TRBJ2-3; 7 bases line up with TRBD1. The CDR3 covers 17 residues. The trim removed 4 bases at V and 0 bases at J, leaving 10 bases unmatched. Germline lookup yields CDR1 SGHVS and CDR2 FQNEAQ. CDR3 region: CASSSAGTAISTDTQYF. The CDR3 DNA is TGTGCCAGCAGCTCGGCCGGGACAGCAATTAGCACAGATACGCAGTATTTT.

This clone was detected a few times. J is TRBJ2-1 and V is TRBV14; no firm D call. This CDR3 is built from 13 residues. Deletions cut 5 bases from V and 5 bases from J, with 10 bases between. CDR1 SGHDN and CDR2 FVKESK come from the germline V gene. In DNA, the CDR3 is TGTGCCAGCAGCTGGCAAAGAAACAATGAGCAGTTCTTC. It specifies CASSWQRNNEQFF.

This clone has a handful of counts. The J gene is TRBJ2-7, the V gene TRBV7-9; D is uncertain. Germline V gives CDR1 SEHNR, CDR2 FQNEAQ (reference sequence). Trimming took 5 bases from V and 6 from J, leaving 14 bases between them. The CDR3 has 13 amino acids. The CDR3 nucleotides read TGTGCCAGCAGCATCGGAGCTATCTCCGAGCAGTACTTC. Translation gives CASSIGAISEQYF. Variable domain in full (rest from reference TRBV7-9 and TRBJ2-7): DTGVSQNPRHKITKRGQNVTFRCDPISEHNRLYWYRQTLGQGPEFLTYFQNEAQLEKSRLLSDRFSAERPKGSFSTLEIQRTEQGDSAMYLCASSIGAISEQYFGPGTRLTVT.

This clone was counted between two and nine times. This CDR3 is CASSRTRGSNQPQHF. CDR3 coding DNA: TGTGCCAGCAGTAGGACCAGGGGTAGCAATCAGCCCCAGCATTTT. The chain recombines TRBV7-8 with TRBJ1-5; a weak D match, TRBD1 (6 bases). Germline V gene data show CDR1 as SGHVS and CDR2 as FQNEAQ. The V end lost 6 bases, the J end lost 0 bases, and 12 bases lay between the germline ends. This CDR3 comprises 15 residues.

The chain couples TRBV28 to TRBJ1-4; D possibly corresponds to TRBD1 (5 bases). The V and J ends lost 7 bases and 5 bases respectively, with 14 bases between them. This CDR3 spans 14 amino acids. Germline values: CDR1 MDHEN, CDR2 SYDVKM. The CDR3: CASNKEGRNEKLFF. CDR3 in DNA: TGTGCCAGCAATAAGGAGGGGAGAAATGAAAAACTGTTTTTT.

V gene TRBV9 combines with J gene TRBJ2-5; 11 bases are shared with TRBD1. Germline assignment: CDR1 SGDLS and CDR2 YYNGEE. The CDR3 has 16 amino acids. Germline trimming cut 2 bases from V and 0 bases from J; bases unmatched to any gene: 3. This chain's CDR3 is CASSVRDRGYQETQYF. In DNA, the CDR3 is TGTGCCAGCAGCGTCCGGGACAGGGGGTACCAAGAGACCCAGTACTTC.

In its sample, this clone was seen a few times. The chain has TRBV9 and TRBJ2-1; 11 nucleotides agree with TRBD2. This CDR3 comprises 16 residues. Germline V gene lookup returns CDR1 SGDLS and CDR2 YYNGEE. The ends lost 1 base at V and 12 bases at J; junction bases unmatched: 12. The DNA for the CDR3 is TGTGCCAGCAGCGTATGGACAGGAGGACTAGCGGGCCCGCAGTTCTTC. Protein: CASSVWTGGLAGPQFF.